This TCR beta chain is drawn from a study of metastatic and nonmetastatic thyroid tumors. Study overall: Comparison of repertoires was carried out across blood and tumor or nodule tissue from malignant and benign thyroid patients.

On this clone itself: Its specificity is unknown.

TCRdb re-analyzed the PCR reads using MiXCR. In the table there are roughly 44,000 clones, about 24% of which are singletons. Study-level points and caveats: In both blood and tumor samples, TCR beta diversity was reported significantly higher for malignant than benign nodules.

Germline V CDR1 and CDR2: KGHDR, SFDVKD. V lost 7 bases, J lost 0 bases, and 15 bases lay in between. CDR3 length: 15 amino acids. Before thyroid surgery, none of the patients had received any treatment. This clonotype was obtained from a female donor with papillary thyroid cancer or a benign thyroid nodule (not recorded which). Some clones in this sample may be carry-over from other donors' samples. The chain carries TRBV24-1 and TRBJ2-7; D tentatively fits TRBD1 or TRBD2 (5 bases each). Input material: tumor tissue. The CDR3 nucleotides are TGTGCCACCAGCCCCGGGACCGTTAGCTCCTACGAGCAGTACTTC. Translation gives CATSPGTVSSYEQYF.